Below, one T cell receptor (beta chain) is given with its context. Its antigen is not identified. These data belong to a study of cytomegalovirus exposure and HLA in healthy donors. Study as a whole: An early data release held 70 million to 90 million unique TCRs from HLA-typed donors. Points from the study as a whole: For most subjects, TCR beta sequences were reported to predict HLA-A and HLA-B alleles with accuracy. The authors later linked a missense DCLRE1C variant to TCR beta V- and J-gene trimming.

It was healthy bone marrow donors who served as donors. Primers included in the PCR were 60 Vbeta and 13 Jbeta primers. TCRdb's table, derived via immunoSEQ multiplex PCR, lists solely in-frame clones and lacks some. The repertoire holds about 160,000 clones, with about 77% as singletons. Specimen: PBMCs. The TCR originated in a woman aged 45 to 65 in good health and CMV-seronegative.

This CDR3 is CASSLGLSNQPQHF. CDR3 nucleotide sequence: TGTGCCAGCAGTTTGGGACTTAGCAATCAGCCCCAGCATTTT. The rearrangement uses TRBV27 and TRBJ1-5; D is perhaps TRBD1 (5 bases). Trimming stripped 3 bases from V and 0 bases from J, with 6 bases between. The CDR3 is 14 residues long. CDR1 and CDR2 (germline): MNHEY, SMNVEV (reference sequence).